One sample yielded the 27 T cell receptor beta chains listed below, sequenced in a study of a mutant IDH1 vaccine in newly diagnosed glioma. The antigens for these receptors are not known. Time point indicated: week 5, during vaccination. Topical imiquimod accompanied each vaccine dose, which consisted of 300 ug of mutant IDH1 20-mer peptide. Profiled with immunoSEQ multiplex PCR; TCRdb holds only in-frame clones, not every one. The sample has about 40,000 clones, 80% to 95% seen once. The specimen was PBMCs, collected from a glioma patient whose treatment included an IDH1 peptide vaccine. The receptors shown here come from a man between 50 and 59 years old with glioma.

This chain uses TRBV9 with TRBJ2-3, with 8 positions matching TRBD1. Per the germline V gene, CDR1 is SGDLS and CDR2 is YYNGEE. The CDR3 runs to 14 residues. V shed 4 bases and J 5 bases; nucleotides not matched to a gene: 6. This CDR3 reads CASSIGQGGDTQYF. The CDR3 coding sequence is TGTGCCAGCAGCATTGGACAGGGAGGAGATACGCAGTATTTT.

The chain links TRBV10-1 to TRBJ1-1, with TRBD1 matching over 11 bases. With V trimmed by 2 bases and J by 5 bases, 7 bases remained unmatched. From germline, CDR1 is WNHNN and CDR2 SYGVQD (reference sequence). The CDR3 sequence is 16 residues long. The CDR3 is CASSEGTGGIKTEAFF. The CDR3 DNA is TGCGCCAGCAGTGAGGGGACAGGGGGTATTAAAACTGAAGCTTTCTTT.

The genes are TRBV6-6 and TRBJ1-3; 7 nucleotides align to TRBD1. There are 13 residues in the CDR3. The germline gives CDR1 MNHNY, CDR2 SVGAGI (reference sequence). J gave up 4 bases and V 6 bases, and 3 bases lay outside the gene matches. CDR3 sequence reads: CASSRGQGNTIYF. DNA of the CDR3: TGTGCCAGCAGCCGGGGACAGGGAAACACCATATATTTT.

CDR3 protein: CASSYLAGVYNEQFF. CDR3 sequence (DNA): TGTGCCAGCAGTTACCTAGCGGGAGTATACAATGAGCAGTTCTTC. This rearrangement joins TRBV6-6 to TRBJ2-1, with 10 bases aligning to TRBD2. V lost 2 bases to trimming and J lost 4 bases; unmatched junction nucleotides: 2. CDR1 MNHNY and CDR2 SVGAGI come from the germline V gene (reference sequence). CDR3 length: 15 amino acids.

This clone was observed a handful of times. The chain links TRBV27 to TRBJ1-5; D is possibly TRBD1 (5 bases). Germline CDR1 MNHEY, CDR2 SMNVEV (reference sequence). The CDR3 contains 12 residues. V was trimmed by 2 bases and J by 6 bases, leaving 5 bases between them. DNA for the CDR3: TGTGCCAGCAGTTTAGGGGGTCAGCCCCAGCATTTT. Amino acids: CASSLGGQPQHF.

This clone was counted a single time. The rearrangement joins TRBV6-5 to TRBJ2-5; 7 nucleotides line up with TRBD2. This CDR3 spans 14 amino acids. Germline V lookup: CDR1 MNHEY, CDR2 SVGAGI. V lost 1 base, J lost 4 bases, and 3 bases stayed unmatched. CDR3 region: CASSYLAGVETQYF. The CDR3 bases are TGTGCCAGCAGTTACTTGGCGGGGGTAGAGACCCAGTACTTC.

Only one count was recorded for this clone. The chain recombines TRBV27 with TRBJ1-4; unclear D gene. CDR3 length equals 15 residues. From germline, CDR1 is MNHEY and CDR2 SMNVEV (reference sequence). The V end lost 0 bases, the J end lost 8 bases, and 13 bases lay between the germline ends. The CDR3 DNA is TGTGCCAGCAGTTTATCGGTCACCGCGAGGGAAAAACTGTTTTTT. Protein product: CASSLSVTAREKLFF.

The CDR3 bases are TGTGCCAGCAGCTCCCCAGGGGGCTCAGGGCCCTATTCACCCCTCCACTTT. Amino acids: CASSSPGGSGPYSPLHF. This rearrangement joins TRBV5-4 to TRBJ1-6; 8 bases match TRBD1. Germline V gene sequence: CDR1 SGHNT, CDR2 YYREEE (reference sequence). The CDR3 is made up of 17 amino acids. V dropped 3 bases and J dropped 8; count of bases not matched to a gene: 13.

The V gene is TRBV28, the J gene TRBJ1-2; D unresolved. The ends were cut back, 4 bases at V and 4 bases at J, with 7 bases in the middle. Per germline, CDR1 MDHEN and CDR2 SYDVKM. The CDR3 covers 12 residues. The CDR3 here is CASSSDPYGYTF. For the CDR3, the DNA is TGTGCCAGCAGTTCAGATCCCTATGGCTACACCTTC.

This clone was counted once. This chain joins TRBV6-1 and TRBJ2-1; maybe TRBD1 (5 bases). V was clipped by 7 bases and J by 0 bases, with 13 bases between them. Looked up from germline, CDR1 is MNHNS and CDR2 is SASEGT. This CDR3 contains 15 residues. The CDR3 spells CASTIADSSYNEQFF. DNA of the CDR3: TGTGCCAGCACTATCGCCGACAGCTCCTACAATGAGCAGTTCTTC.

This chain links TRBV29-1 with TRBJ1-2; weak D call: TRBD1 (5 bases). V lost 7 bases and J 0 bases, leaving 18 bases between the germline ends. This CDR3 has 15 residues. Germline lookup yields CDR1 SQVTM and CDR2 ANQGSEA. CDR3 sequence reads: CSAQGRTDSNYGYTF. CDR3 coding DNA: TGCAGCGCCCAGGGCCGTACCGATTCTAACTATGGCTACACCTTC.

This sequence joins TRBV11-2 and TRBJ2-5; 8 bases match TRBD2. V shed 1 base and J 5 bases; nucleotides not matched to a gene: 6. This CDR3 comprises 15 residues. The V gene's germline CDR1 is SGHAT and CDR2 FQNNGV. CDR3 DNA: TGTGCCAGCAGCTTAGGGGTAGCGGGGTTTGAGACCCAGTACTTC. Its protein product is CASSLGVAGFETQYF.

The J gene is TRBJ2-2, the V gene TRBV5-4, with TRBD2 identical over 9 bases. V dropped 3 bases and J dropped 5; count of bases not matched to a gene: 8. Germline V gene data show CDR1 as SGHNT and CDR2 as YYREEE (reference sequence). The CDR3 extends over 16 amino acids. DNA for the CDR3: TGTGCCAGCAGCTCGGCCGGGACTAGCAGGACCGGGGAGCTGTTTTTT. Encoded protein: CASSSAGTSRTGELFF.

V is TRBV18 and J is TRBJ1-5; D may be TRBD1 (6 bases). The CDR3 sequence is 14 residues long. V gave up 3 bases and J gave up 7 bases, with 13 bases separating them. Looked up from germline, CDR1 is KGHSH and CDR2 is LQKENI. This CDR3 is CASSPQKGGQPQHF. CDR3 DNA sequence: TGTGCCAGCTCACCCCAGAAGGGGGGACAGCCCCAGCATTTT.

The chain uses TRBV5-1 and TRBJ1-2; D not resolved. There are 13 residues in the CDR3. Trimming took off 3 bases at V and 9 bases at J, with 15 bases between the two ends. Germline V gives CDR1 SGHRS, CDR2 YFSETQ. The CDR3 DNA reads as TGCGCCAGCAGCTGGGCCCAAGGAGGGAGCTACACCTTC. Its translation: CASSWAQGGSYTF.

The chain links TRBV11-2 to TRBJ2-5, with 7 positions matching TRBD1. The germline V gene has CDR1 SGHAT and CDR2 FQNNGV. V lost 4 bases and J lost 7; bases outside the gene matches: 24. The CDR3 contains 19 residues. CDR3 in DNA: TGTGCCAGCAGCTCGTCCGGGACAGTCGGATTGTGGGGTTTGGGGACCCAGTACTTC. Translated, it gives CASSSSGTVGLWGLGTQYF. Drawing the rest from reference TRBV11-2 and TRBJ2-5, the complete variable domain is EAGVAQSPRYKIIEKRQSVAFWCNPISGHATLYWYQQILGQGPKLLIQFQNNGVVDDSQLPKDRFSAERLKGVDSTLKIQPAKLEDSAVYLCASSSSGTVGLWGLGTQYFGPGTRLLVL.

The chain uses TRBV19 and TRBJ2-1; D not resolved. Germline lookup yields CDR1 LNHDA and CDR2 SQIVND (reference sequence). The ends were cut back, 1 base at V and 4 bases at J, with 5 bases in the middle. The CDR3 consists of 13 residues. CDR3 in DNA: TGTGCCAGTAGTATAGTCGGATACAATGAGCAGTTCTTC. Translating it yields CASSIVGYNEQFF.

The chain is built from TRBV21-1 and TRBJ2-7; whether TRBD2, the table's D call, matches the DNA was not checked. TRBV21-1 counts as a pseudogene. This CDR3 comprises 14 residues. As DNA, the CDR3 is TGTGCCAGCACCCTCAAGAGAGGGTGCATCGAGCAGTACTTC. Its translation: CASTLKRGCIEQYF.

This rearrangement joins TRBV11-2 to TRBJ1-2; 8 nucleotides align to TRBD1. Germline-derived CDR1 and CDR2 are SGHAT and FQNNGV. The CDR3 length is 14 residues. Germline trimming cut 3 bases from V and 7 bases from J; bases unmatched to any gene: 7. The CDR3 coding sequence is TGTGCCAGCAGCTTTTCGGGACAGGTCTCTGGCTACACCTTC. This codes for CASSFSGQVSGYTF.

The rearrangement links TRBV9 to TRBJ1-3, with D tentatively TRBD1 (6 bases). The CDR3 contains 14 residues. Germline lookup yields CDR1 SGDLS and CDR2 YYNGEE. The ends were cut back, 4 bases at V and 4 bases at J, with 12 bases in the middle. The CDR3 loop is CASSFGGPGNTIYF. The CDR3 nucleotides read TGTGCCAGCAGCTTCGGGGGGCCCGGAAACACCATATATTTT.

The J gene is TRBJ1-2, the V gene TRBV7-2; D may be TRBD1 (5 bases). The CDR3 is 15 amino acids. V was trimmed by 4 bases and J by 4 bases, leaving 16 bases between them. Germline-derived CDR1 and CDR2 are SGHTA and FQGNSA. CDR3 bases: TGTGCCAGCAGCTACGTTCCCGGGGGTGGCTATGGCTACACCTTC. Amino acid sequence: CASSYVPGGGYGYTF.

The chain recombines TRBV14 with TRBJ1-6, with 10 bases aligning to TRBD1. The CDR3 extends over 16 amino acids. The J segment lost 9 bases and the V segment lost 4 bases, leaving 9 bases of the junction unmatched. Germline lookup yields CDR1 SGHDN and CDR2 FVKESK. The CDR3 nucleotides read TGTGCCAGCAGCCGGGGCGCGGGACAGGGGAGTTCACCCCTCCACTTT. Its protein product is CASSRGAGQGSSPLHF.

The rearrangement joins TRBV21-1 to TRBJ2-7; the table's D call TRBD2 went unverified against the DNA. TRBV21-1 is tagged as a pseudogene. This CDR3 comprises 14 residues. The CDR3 reads CASSKTSGRYEQYF. The CDR3 DNA follows: TGTGCCAGCAGCAAGACTAGCGGGAGGTACGAGCAGTACTTC.

With regard to this clone: Germline and junction disagree at one end, which may indicate a read error. In nucleotides, the CDR3 is TGTGCTAGCAGCCCAGAACCTGGCTCCTCCTACGAGCAGTACTTC. It is translated as CASSPEPGSSYEQYF. The gene calls are TRBV7-7 and TRBJ2-7, with D hard to call. CDR1 is SSHAT, CDR2 FNYEAQ, per germline (reference sequence). The CDR3 loop spans 15 amino acids.

This chain connects TRBV7-2 to TRBJ1-5; D gene unclear. The length of the CDR3 is 12 residues. Per the germline V gene, CDR1 is SGHTA and CDR2 is FQGNSA. V lost 4 bases and J lost 6, with 7 bases in between. The CDR3 region has the DNA TGTGCCAGCAGCTATAACAGTCAGCCCCAGCATTTT. Its protein product is CASSYNSQPQHF. Filled out from reference TRBV7-2 and TRBJ1-5, the complete variable domain reads GAGVSQSPSNKVTEKGKDVELRCDPISGHTALYWYRQSLGQGLEFLIYFQGNSAPDKSGLPSDRFSAERTGGSVSTLTIQRTQQEDSAVYLCASSYNSQPQHFGDGTRLSIL.

V usage is TRBV6-6 and J usage is TRBJ2-5; D uncertain. The ends were cut back, 4 bases at V and 0 bases at J, with 6 bases in the middle. The length of the CDR3 is 13 residues. Germline loops: CDR1 MNHNY, CDR2 SVGAGI (reference sequence). DNA of the CDR3: TGTGCCAGCAGTTTTGGGTACCAAGAGACCCAGTACTTC. Translated, it gives CASSFGYQETQYF.

The chain carries TRBV19 and TRBJ1-1; 8 bases fit TRBD1. The CDR3 runs 15 residues. After removal of 5 bases from V and 1 base from J, the junction contained 6 bases not matched to a gene. CDR1 and CDR2 (germline): LNHDA, SQIVND (reference sequence). As DNA, the CDR3 is TGTGCCAGTAGTCGTCGACAGGGGTGGAACACTGAAGCTTTCTTT. Translated: CASSRRQGWNTEAFF.